This TCR beta chain was captured in a study of identical twins. V was pared by 5 bases and J by 6 bases, with 13 bases between. This CDR3 contains 13 residues. CDR1 and CDR2 (germline): DFQATT, SNEGSKA (reference sequence). Template switching, a step in the protocol, added a universal primer site, and cDNA carried unique molecular identifiers. TCRdb called the 5' RACE reads again in MiXCR, with one record for every CDR3 protein. The table has hundreds of thousands of distinct CDR3 sequences, around 20% seen once; the top ten hold approximately 4.3%. A further study also used this sample, focusing on T cells expressing NK-cell markers.

The sequence came from a woman aged 18-29 years in good health. The gene calls are TRBV20-1 and TRBJ2-2, with no clear D. Sequenced input: PBMCs. CDR3 bases: TGCAGTGCTCCGGGCTTAAGGGCCGGGGAGCTGTTTTTT. Protein product: CSAPGLRAGELFF.